These T cell receptor beta chains were read from a single sample in a study of T-cell reconstitution after alpha-beta-depleted transplantation in children. A single record per CDR3 protein comes from TCRdb applying MiXCR to the PCR reads. The table includes about 590,000 distinct CDR3 sequences, 10% to 15% detected once. The sample in question was PBMCs, mostly from graft donor cells, obtained 360 days after TCRalphabeta/CD19-depleted stem cell transplant. Receptors originate from a male patient between 5 and 17 years old who had a stem cell transplant for acute myeloid leukemia, so the T cells may come from the graft donor. CDR3s include the opening cysteine and the closing phenylalanine or tryptophan. D genes are given only for firm matches. Not all rows give a size; the values are once, few, many and, for expanded clones, a class.

CDR3aa	CDR3nt	v_gene	j_gene	d_gene	abundance
CASSFPGRLNSGNTIYF	TGTGCCAGCAGTTTCCCGGGACGGCTAAACTCTGGAAACACCATATATTTT	TRBV28	TRBJ1-3	NA	NA
CASSLWSGANVLTF	TGCGCCAGCAGCTTGTGGTCTGGGGCCAACGTCCTGACTTTC	TRBV5-1	TRBJ2-6	NA	few
CSAIDIQETQYF	TGCAGTGCCATAGACATCCAAGAGACCCAGTACTTC	TRBV20-1	TRBJ2-5	NA	many
CASSLRDRLYGYTF	TGTGCCAGCAGTTTACGGGACAGGCTCTATGGCTACACCTTC	TRBV12-3/TRBV12-4	TRBJ1-2	TRBD1	many
CASRDERDTGELFF	TGTGCCAGCAGGGACGAGAGGGACACCGGGGAGCTGTTTTTT	TRBV28	TRBJ2-2	NA	few
CASSHGTRKNEQFF	TGCGCCAGCAGCCACGGGACTAGAAAAAATGAGCAGTTCTTC	TRBV4-3	TRBJ2-1	TRBD2	few
CASIPRAVLVSTDTQYF	TGTGCCAGCATCCCCCGAGCAGTTCTAGTGAGCACAGATACGCAGTATTTT	TRBV28	TRBJ2-3	NA	many
CASSLVGTGYETQYF	TGTGCCAGCAGCTTGGTGGGGACAGGGTACGAGACCCAGTACTTC	TRBV5-6	TRBJ2-5	TRBD1	NA
CASSQEVLADTSSYNEQFF	TGCGCCAGCAGCCAAGAGGTCCTAGCGGATACGAGCTCCTACAATGAGCAGTTCTTC	TRBV4-3	TRBJ2-1	TRBD2	NA
CASSSEDRGQRETQYF	TGTGCCAGCAGCTCTGAAGACAGGGGGCAGAGAGAGACCCAGTACTTC	TRBV13	TRBJ2-5	TRBD1	many
CASSLELGQVSYEQYF	TGTGCCAGCAGCTTAGAATTAGGACAGGTGAGCTACGAGCAGTACTTC	TRBV7-9	TRBJ2-7	TRBD1	NA
CASSRQGGNGETQYF	TGTGCCAGCAGCCGACAGGGGGGGAACGGGGAGACCCAGTACTTC	TRBV7-3	TRBJ2-5	TRBD1	NA
CASSLVLAGVKDTQYF	TGCGCCAGCAGCTTGGTCCTAGCGGGAGTGAAAGATACGCAGTATTTT	TRBV5-1	TRBJ2-3	TRBD2	NA
CSARLTGGAQPQHF	TGCAGTGCTAGGTTAACAGGGGGCGCCCAGCCCCAGCATTTT	TRBV20-1	TRBJ1-5	TRBD1	few
CASSQHGQGRETEAFF	TGTGCCAGCAGTCAACATGGACAGGGAAGAGAGACTGAAGCTTTCTTT	TRBV28	TRBJ1-1	TRBD1	NA
CSASGGGTVNTGELFF	TGCAGTGCCTCCGGAGGTGGGACAGTCAACACCGGGGAGCTGTTTTTT	TRBV20-1	TRBJ2-2	TRBD1	many
CASSLAREIGQFF	TGCGCCAGCAGCTTGGCGAGGGAAATAGGGCAGTTCTTC	TRBV5-1	TRBJ2-1	NA	few
CATESDLAGPSDRQFF	TGTGCCACCGAGTCCGACTTAGCGGGACCGAGTGATCGGCAGTTCTTC	TRBV28	TRBJ2-1	TRBD2	few
CSAGGTVGETQYF	TGCAGTGCTGGTGGGACCGTGGGGGAGACCCAGTACTTC	TRBV20-1	TRBJ2-5	NA	few
CSATSQGAITEAFF	TGCAGTGCTACCTCCCAGGGGGCGATCACTGAAGCTTTCTTT	TRBV20-1	TRBJ1-1	TRBD1	few
CASSIRQGFVDNEQFF	TGTGCCAGTAGTATAAGACAGGGGTTTGTGGACAATGAGCAGTTCTTC	TRBV19	TRBJ2-1	TRBD1	many
CSVRDVMRNEQFF	TGCAGCGTTCGTGACGTTATGCGCAATGAGCAGTTCTTC	TRBV29-1	TRBJ2-1	NA	many
CASSRLPWETQYF	TGTGCCAGCAGCCGGCTTCCGTGGGAGACCCAGTACTTC	TRBV6-1	TRBJ2-5	NA	NA
CASSSDRHKEAFF	TGTGCCAGCAGTTCGGACAGGCATAAAGAAGCTTTCTTT	TRBV28	TRBJ1-1	TRBD1	NA
CATSDHAGQGLGSETQYF	TGTGCCACCAGTGACCATGCGGGTCAGGGGCTGGGGTCGGAGACCCAGTACTTC	TRBV24-1	TRBJ2-5	NA	NA
CAISESLNRVRYEQYF	TGTGCCATCAGTGAGTCGCTTAACAGGGTCCGCTACGAGCAGTACTTC	TRBV10-3	TRBJ2-7	NA	few
CASSYSGTGASGEQFF	TGTGCCAGCAGTTACTCCGGGACAGGCGCATCAGGGGAGCAGTTCTTC	TRBV6-5	TRBJ2-1	TRBD1	few
CASSPGLEQYNEQFF	TGTGCCAGCAGCCCGGGACTAGAACAGTACAATGAGCAGTTCTTC	TRBV7-9	TRBJ2-1	TRBD2	once
CASSQDEGFVADTQYF	TGCGCCAGCAGCCAAGATGAGGGGTTTGTGGCAGATACGCAGTATTTT	TRBV4-3	TRBJ2-3	NA	many
CASSNGHVYNYGYTF	TGTGCCAGCAGTAATGGACACGTCTATAACTATGGCTACACCTTC	TRBV6-1	TRBJ1-2	NA	NA
CSVKGLATYEQYF	TGCAGTGTTAAGGGACTAGCGACCTACGAGCAGTACTTC	TRBV20-1	TRBJ2-7	TRBD2	few
CASSPAGPGLTYEQYF	TGTGCCAGCAGTCCTGCCGGGCCGGGGTTAACCTACGAGCAGTACTTC	TRBV28	TRBJ2-7	NA	few
CASSFGAGAGAPYNEQFF	TGTGCCAGCAGTTTCGGGGCAGGTGCGGGAGCTCCATACAATGAGCAGTTCTTC	TRBV12-3/TRBV12-4	TRBJ2-1	TRBD2	few
CATSRERTTRGATQYF	TGTGCCACCAGCAGAGAACGGACAACGAGGGGCGCTACGCAGTATTTT	TRBV15	TRBJ2-3	NA	NA
CASSLLGGRAGANVLTF	TGTGCCAGCAGTTTATTGGGGGGACGGGCTGGGGCCAACGTCCTGACTTTC	TRBV12-3/TRBV12-4	TRBJ2-6	NA	few
CASSRVATAEQYF	TGTGCCAGCAGCCGCGTAGCGACAGCCGAGCAGTACTTC	TRBV12-3/TRBV12-4	TRBJ2-7	NA	many
CASSPPGQGARNSIWAKNIQYF	TGTGCCAGCTCACCACCGGGACAGGGGGCTCGAAACTCCATTTGGGCCAAAAACATTCAGTACTTC	TRBV18	TRBJ2-4	TRBD1	few
CSARGTGESYEQYF	TGCAGTGCTAGAGGGACAGGGGAATCCTACGAGCAGTACTTC	TRBV20-1	TRBJ2-7	TRBD1	few
CASRTGLKNTEAFF	TGTGCCAGCCGGACAGGGTTGAAGAACACTGAAGCTTTCTTT	TRBV4-2	TRBJ1-1	TRBD1	NA
CASSFPLSGTRNEQFF	TGTGCCAGCAGTTTCCCACTTAGCGGGACTCGCAATGAGCAGTTCTTC	TRBV28	TRBJ2-1	TRBD2	NA
CASSLARQSRETQYF	TGTGCCAGCAGCTTGGCGAGGCAGTCCCGAGAGACCCAGTACTTC	TRBV5-8	TRBJ2-5	NA	NA
CAISETGQGAWDTQYF	TGTGCCATCAGTGAGACAGGGCAGGGTGCATGGGATACGCAGTATTTT	TRBV10-3	TRBJ2-3	NA	NA
CSASVTGSSTDTQYF	TGCAGTGCTAGTGTAACAGGCTCTAGCACAGATACGCAGTATTTT	TRBV20-1	TRBJ2-3	NA	NA
CSVQRSGRANEQFF	TGCAGCGTTCAACGGAGCGGGAGGGCCAATGAGCAGTTCTTC	TRBV29-1	TRBJ2-1	TRBD2	few
CASSLPGQLVTYEQYF	TGTGCCAGCAGCCTGCCGGGACAGTTAGTCACCTACGAGCAGTACTTC	TRBV28	TRBJ2-7	TRBD1	many
CASSSPPGTDSNQPQHF	TGTGCCAGCAGCTCCCCCCCTGGGACGGATAGCAATCAGCCCCAGCATTTT	TRBV7-9	TRBJ1-5	NA	few
CASSPAGLSFTDTQYF	TGTGCCAGCAGCCCTGCGGGCCTTTCGTTCACAGATACGCAGTATTTT	TRBV12-3/TRBV12-4	TRBJ2-3	NA	few
CASSPLAGDLNEQFF	TGTGCCAGCAGCCCACTAGCGGGAGATTTGAATGAGCAGTTCTTC	TRBV7-9	TRBJ2-1	TRBD2	NA
CASSQLALSTDTQYF	TGTGCCAGCAGCCAGCTAGCGCTTAGCACAGATACGCAGTATTTT	TRBV7-2	TRBJ2-3	NA	few
CSVGPREAKNIQYF	TGCAGCGTTGGCCCCAGGGAAGCCAAAAACATTCAGTACTTC	TRBV29-1	TRBJ2-4	NA	NA
CASSRFRGTTEAFF	TGCGCCAGCAGCCGCTTCAGGGGAACCACTGAAGCTTTCTTT	TRBV4-3	TRBJ1-1	NA	NA
CASSLGDRRRGTQYF	TGTGCCAGCAGCTTAGGGGATAGACGGCGGGGGACCCAGTACTTC	TRBV7-9	TRBJ2-5	NA	few
CASSLWYNSETGGGSGANVLTF	TGTGCCAGCAGCTTATGGTATAATTCAGAGACAGGGGGCGGTTCTGGGGCCAACGTCCTGACTTTC	TRBV7-2	TRBJ2-6	TRBD1	NA